The 26 T cell receptor beta chains in this list originate from one sample, sequenced in a study of CD8+ T cells in alopecia areata. RNA was isolated and reverse transcribed to cDNA, the sequencing template. TCRdb's copy holds only in-frame clones and misses some; the assay was immunoSEQ multiplex PCR. The sample contains more than 95,000 clones, around 64% of which appear only once. Material for sequencing was CD4+ T cells sorted from blood. Receptors originate from a human donor in good health.

The J gene is TRBJ1-2, the V gene TRBV29-1; TRBD1 aligns across 11 bases. The J segment lost 7 bases and the V segment lost 4 bases, leaving 5 bases of the junction unmatched. This CDR3 is 13 amino acids long. Per germline, CDR1 SQVTM and CDR2 ANQGSEA. The CDR3 region has the DNA TGCAGCGTTGTCGGACAGGGGGCTAGTGGCTACACCTTC. Residues: CSVVGQGASGYTF.

The rearrangement joins TRBV11-2 to TRBJ1-4, with D hard to call. Trimming took off 1 base at V and 8 bases at J, with 8 bases between the two ends. Germline CDR1 and CDR2: SGHAT and FQNNGV. The CDR3 runs to 13 residues. CDR3 bases: TGTGCCAGCAGCTTAGTCTTGGGGGAAAAACTGTTTTTT. Translating gives CASSLVLGEKLFF.

The chain couples TRBV6-1 to TRBJ1-6; D is perhaps TRBD1 (5 bases). CDR1 is MNHNS and CDR2 is SASEGT in the germline V gene. V dropped 7 bases and J dropped 7 bases, with 11 bases sitting between them. This CDR3 comprises 13 residues. Here the CDR3 DNA reads TGTGCCAGCACATGGGGACCAAATTCACCCCTCCACTTT. Translated, it gives CASTWGPNSPLHF.

This clone has more than one count but fewer than ten. The CDR3 here is CSVGRSGGINRGYTF. The CDR3 DNA is TGCAGCGTTGGAAGGTCCGGTGGGATTAATCGGGGCTACACCTTC. This chain links TRBV29-1 with TRBJ1-2; no reliable D call. The CDR3 is 15 residues long. The germline V gene encodes CDR1 SQVTM and CDR2 ANQGSEA. The germline V and J ends were trimmed by 4 bases and 8 bases, with 23 bases remaining between them. Combining the CDR3 with reference TRBV29-1 and TRBJ1-2 gives the whole variable domain SAVISQKPSRDICQRGTSLTIQCQVDSQVTMMFWYRQQPGQSLTLIATANQGSEATYESGFVIDKFPISRPNLTFSTLTVSNMSPEDSSIYLCSVGRSGGINRGYTFGSGTRLTVV.

This clone was detected only a few times. The chain employs TRBV15 and TRBJ1-1; 7 nucleotides align to TRBD1. The V gene end was trimmed by 5 bases and the J gene end by 6 bases; junction bases not matched to a gene: 18. Germline CDR1 LNHNV, CDR2 YYDKDF (reference sequence). The CDR3 consists of 17 residues. This CDR3 reads CATSPLLGGAGQAEAFF. In DNA, the CDR3 is TGTGCCACCAGCCCGCTTCTAGGGGGCGCCGGGCAGGCTGAAGCTTTCTTT.

J is TRBJ1-2 and V is TRBV27; 7 bases are shared with TRBD1. The CDR3 is made up of 14 amino acids. Germline V gene lookup returns CDR1 MNHEY and CDR2 SMNVEV (reference sequence). Trimming removed 6 bases from V and 2 bases from J; junction bases left unmatched: 6. The CDR3 bases are TGTGCCAGCAGCCCGGGACAGAGGAACTATGGCTACACCTTC. Protein: CASSPGQRNYGYTF.

This clone showed up just a few times. The V call is TRBV2, the J call TRBJ2-1; 8 positions agree with TRBD2. CDR3 length equals 17 residues. V shed 1 base and J 5 bases; nucleotides not matched to a gene: 10. Germline V gene lookup returns CDR1 SNHLY and CDR2 FYNNEI. The CDR3 reads CASSEGGSGTTNNEQFF. In DNA, the CDR3 is TGTGCCAGCAGTGAAGGAGGTAGCGGGACGACGAACAATGAGCAGTTCTTC.

This clone was observed a handful of times. J is TRBJ1-2 and V is TRBV5-1; D not resolved. From germline, CDR1 is SGHRS and CDR2 YFSETQ. V was cut by 4 bases and J by 1 base, with 8 bases left in between. The CDR3 is 13 residues long. The DNA of the CDR3 is TGCGCCAGCAGCGAAGGCCTTAACTATGGCTACACCTTC. This codes for CASSEGLNYGYTF.

V usage is TRBV6-5 and J usage is TRBJ1-2, with D hard to call. CDR1 is MNHEY, CDR2 SVGAGI, per germline. The CDR3 spans 12 residues. The V end was cut by 6 bases, the J end by 9 bases, with 14 bases between. CDR3 protein: CASRGVRIRYTF. The CDR3 DNA is TGTGCCAGCAGAGGTGTTAGGATCCGCTACACCTTC.

This clone was found once. The V and J genes are TRBV6-4 and TRBJ1-2, with 8 bases lining up with TRBD1. The length of the CDR3 is 14 residues. J was trimmed by 8 bases and V by 4 bases; bases with no gene match: 9. Germline V lookup: CDR1 MRHNA, CDR2 SNTAGT. Here the CDR3 reads CASSAGTGTRGYTF. CDR3 sequence (DNA): TGTGCCAGCAGTGCCGGGACAGGCACAAGAGGCTACACCTTC.

The chain joins TRBV4-1 to TRBJ1-5, with no clear D. Per germline, CDR1 MGHRA and CDR2 YSYEKL. The ends were cut back, 4 bases at V and 2 bases at J, with 9 bases in the middle. The CDR3 length is 14 residues. The CDR3 here is CASSPGQGNQPQHF. CDR3 DNA sequence: TGCGCCAGCAGCCCTGGGCAGGGCAATCAGCCCCAGCATTTT.

The chain links TRBV5-6 to TRBJ2-2; D is ambiguous. Trimming shortened V by 0 bases and J by 1 base, and 7 bases separated the two germline ends. The germline V gene encodes CDR1 SGHDT and CDR2 YYEEEE. The CDR3 has 15 residues. The CDR3: CASSLELKNTGELFF. CDR3 DNA sequence: TGTGCCAGCAGCTTGGAGCTAAAGAACACCGGGGAGCTGTTTTTT.

The CDR3 loop is CSVGQGERQPQHF. In DNA form, the CDR3 reads TGCAGCGTCGGACAGGGGGAGAGACAGCCCCAGCATTTT. V is TRBV29-1 and J is TRBJ1-5, with 10 nucleotides matching TRBD1. V shed 6 bases, J shed 7 bases, and the junction held 6 bases outside the gene matches. Germline V gene sequence: CDR1 SQVTM, CDR2 ANQGSEA. This CDR3 is built from 13 residues.

The V gene is TRBV30, the J gene TRBJ2-7; unclear D gene. CDR1 and CDR2 (germline): GTSNPN, SVGIG (reference sequence). Trimming shortened V by 2 bases and J by 4 bases, and 6 bases separated the two germline ends. The CDR3 extends over 11 amino acids. CDR3 DNA sequence: TGTGCCTGGAGTTCGGATTACGAGCAGTACTTC. It yields the protein CAWSSDYEQYF. Using reference TRBV30 and TRBJ2-7 for the parts outside the CDR3, the full variable domain is SQTIHQWPATLVQPVGSPLSLECTVEGTSNPNLYWYRQAAGRGLQLLFYSVGIGQISSEVPQNLSASRPQDRQFILSSKKLLLSDSGFYLCAWSSDYEQYFGPGTRLTVT.

The chain uses TRBV4-1 and TRBJ1-1; no clear D gene. Germline loops: CDR1 MGHRA, CDR2 YSYEKL. Trimming removed 4 bases at V and 0 bases at J, with 21 bases between. CDR3 size: 18 residues. This CDR3 reads CASSPRPSDGGMNTEAFF. The DNA of the CDR3 is TGCGCCAGCAGCCCCCGGCCCTCGGATGGAGGTATGAACACTGAAGCTTTCTTT.

This clone was counted only a few times. CDR3 sequence reads: CASRETRGNFYGYTF. Here the CDR3 DNA reads TGTGCCAGCAGGGAGACACGGGGAAACTTCTATGGCTACACCTTC. The chain has TRBV7-2 and TRBJ1-2; D remains unclear. CDR1 is SGHTA and CDR2 is FQGNSA in the germline V gene. The V end was cut by 6 bases, the J end by 4 bases, with 18 bases between. CDR3 length: 15 amino acids.

This clone was detected only once. The chain carries TRBV23-1 and TRBJ2-5; D remains unclear. TRBV23-1 is designated an ORF whose function remains uncertain. This CDR3 region has 13 residues. Deletions cut 6 bases from V and 4 bases from J, with 12 bases between. The CDR3, as DNA: TGCGCCAGCAGCCCCCAGAAATCAGAGACCCAGTACTTC. It specifies CASSPQKSETQYF.

This clone has a single count. V gene TRBV29-1 combines with J gene TRBJ2-7; D is ambiguous. This CDR3 comprises 12 residues. CDR1 and CDR2 from the germline V gene are SQVTM and ANQGSEA. Trimming stripped 4 bases from V and 5 bases from J, with 12 bases between. CDR3 region: CSVAPAFNEQYF. CDR3 nucleotide sequence: TGCAGCGTTGCTCCAGCGTTCAACGAGCAGTACTTC.

The gene calls are TRBV11-2 and TRBJ1-2, with TRBD1 matching over 9 bases. Germline trimming cut 4 bases from V and 7 bases from J; bases unmatched to any gene: 7. CDR1 and CDR2 from the germline V gene are SGHAT and FQNNGV. CDR3 size: 14 residues. The CDR3 spells CASSWGQGLGGYTF. DNA of the CDR3: TGTGCCAGCAGCTGGGGACAGGGCTTAGGTGGCTACACCTTC.

This clone has more than one count but fewer than ten. The chain uses TRBV11-2 and TRBJ1-1, with D possibly TRBD1 on 5 matching bases. Germline CDR1 and CDR2: SGHAT and FQNNGV. V was shortened by 5 bases and J by 0 bases, with 13 bases between the two germline ends. The CDR3 loop spans 15 amino acids. This CDR3 reads CASSQTGGVNTEAFF. CDR3 sequence (DNA): TGTGCCAGCAGCCAAACGGGAGGGGTGAACACTGAAGCTTTCTTT.

This clone was counted once. The chain links TRBV2 to TRBJ1-1; no firm D call. V lost 4 bases and J 5 bases, leaving 17 bases between the germline ends. Germline CDR1 reads SNHLY; CDR2 reads FYNNEI. The CDR3 consists of 15 residues. CDR3 protein: CASSGGQVGATEAFF. CDR3 sequence (DNA): TGTGCCAGCAGTGGAGGCCAGGTCGGCGCGACTGAAGCTTTCTTT.

The chain employs TRBV14 and TRBJ2-6; 8 nucleotides line up with TRBD1. Germline CDR1 reads SGHDN; CDR2 reads FVKESK. The CDR3 loop spans 18 amino acids. Trimming removed 4 bases from V and 0 bases from J; junction bases left unmatched: 8. Here the CDR3 reads CASSLTGASSSGANVLTF. CDR3 nucleotide sequence: TGTGCCAGCAGCCTGACAGGGGCGAGCAGCTCTGGGGCCAACGTCCTGACTTTC.

The rearrangement joins TRBV6-1 to TRBJ2-7, with 7 bases matching TRBD1. The CDR3 has 15 amino acids. The V gene's germline CDR1 is MNHNS and CDR2 SASEGT. Unmatched junction bases numbered 6, after V lost 1 base and J lost 3 bases. CDR3: CASSEGTGVFYEQYF. In DNA form, the CDR3 reads TGTGCCAGCAGTGAAGGGACAGGAGTATTCTACGAGCAGTACTTC.

The genes are TRBV29-1 and TRBJ2-5; perhaps TRBD1 as D (5 bases). Trimming took 2 bases from V and 0 from J, leaving 13 bases between them. Per the germline V gene, CDR1 is SQVTM and CDR2 is ANQGSEA. The CDR3 has 15 residues. DNA for the CDR3: TGCAGCGTTGAATTGGCAGGGCAGGACCAAGAGACCCAGTACTTC. Amino acid sequence: CSVELAGQDQETQYF.

J is TRBJ2-1 and V is TRBV5-1, with D possibly TRBD2 on 6 matching bases. Germline lookup yields CDR1 SGHRS and CDR2 YFSETQ. With 4 bases removed from V and 8 bases from J, the gap between germline ends came to 16 bases. The CDR3 is 14 residues long. The CDR3 is CASSAGLVSDEQFF. CDR3 in DNA: TGCGCCAGCAGCGCGGGGCTGGTTTCGGATGAGCAGTTCTTC.

This rearrangement joins TRBV7-9 to TRBJ2-7, with TRBD2 matching over 7 bases. The CDR3 is 15 amino acids. CDR1 and CDR2 (germline): SEHNR, FQNEAQ (reference sequence). The trim removed 3 bases at V and 1 base at J, leaving 6 bases unmatched. CDR3 region: CASSLGQGGSYEQYF. Written as DNA, the CDR3 is TGTGCCAGCAGCTTGGGCCAGGGAGGGTCCTACGAGCAGTACTTC.